Listed below are T cell receptor beta chains from one sample, sequenced in a study of T cells in Graves' hyperthyroidism and ophthalmopathy. TCRdb reprocessed the multiplex PCR reads with MiXCR, giving one entry per CDR3 protein. The sample has almost 350,000 distinct CDR3 sequences, 18% seen once. Material: blood. The source of these receptors is a middle-aged woman with Graves' ophthalmopathy. Each CDR3 is given with its conserved first and last residue. Fields, in order: J gene, clone size, D gene, V gene, CDR3 DNA, CDR3 protein. A D gene is named only where the DNA matches it firmly. Not all rows give a size; the values are once, few, many and, for expanded clones, a class.

>TRBJ2-5|-|TRBD1|TRBV6-1
TGTGCCAGCAGGCAAAGGACAGGGGGGGAGACCCAGTACTTC
CASRQRTGGETQYF
>TRBJ1-1|many|TRBD1|TRBV11-2
TGTGCCAGCAGCTTAGGGGACAGGGACGTCACTGAAGCTTTCTTT
CASSLGDRDVTEAFF
>TRBJ2-7|many|-|TRBV27
TGTGCCAGCAGTTGGAGACAGCATAACTACGAGCAGTACTTC
CASSWRQHNYEQYF
>TRBJ2-7|-|-|TRBV7-3
TGTGCCAGCAGTTCCTTTCGGAGTAGGCGGGAACTTGAGGGGGAGCAGTACTTC
CASSSFRSRRELEGEQYF
>TRBJ2-4|-|-|TRBV4-1
TGCGCCAGCAGCCAAGTTTTAAACATTCAGTACTTC
CASSQVLNIQYF
>TRBJ2-5|few|-|TRBV4-1
TGCGCCAGCAGCCAGGGGGGCGCGGCGCAAGAGACCCAGTACTTC
CASSQGGAAQETQYF
>TRBJ1-2|-|-|TRBV12-3/TRBV12-4
TGTGCCAGCAGCCGTAGACACGACAGTAACTATGGCTACACCTTC
CASSRRHDSNYGYTF
>TRBJ2-2|many|-|TRBV28
TGTGCCAGCAGTTTCCTCCTGAACACCGGGGAGCTGTTTTTT
CASSFLLNTGELFF
>TRBJ1-2|-|-|TRBV30
TGTGCCTGGAAGGTTGAGAACCCGTATCAGGGCTACACCTTC
CAWKVENPYQGYTF
>TRBJ1-5|many|TRBD1|TRBV9
TGTGCCAGCAGCCACCCCTGGACAGGGGGCAATCAGCCCCAGCATTTT
CASSHPWTGGNQPQHF
>TRBJ2-7|-|-|TRBV7-2
TGTGCCAGCAGCTTGACACGAGGGGCAGGTTACGAGCAGTACTTC
CASSLTRGAGYEQYF
>TRBJ1-6|many|TRBD1|TRBV25-1
TGTGCCAGCAGGAGACAGGGGTCTAATTCACCCCTCCACTTT
CASRRQGSNSPLHF
>TRBJ1-1|many|-|TRBV20-1
TGCAGTGCTAGGGCGACAGGTACGGACAGCACAGGAGCTTTCTTT
CSARATGTDSTGAFF
>TRBJ1-1|many|TRBD1|TRBV7-8
TGTGCCAGCAGCAACCGGGACAGCAAAGCTTTCTTT
CASSNRDSKAFF
>TRBJ1-1|many|-|TRBV19
TGTGCCAGTAGTATACGGGACCACCCTGAAGCTTTCTTT
CASSIRDHPEAFF
>TRBJ1-5|many|-|TRBV9
TGTGCCAGCAGCGTAGATCCCAATCAGCCCCAGCATTTT
CASSVDPNQPQHF
>TRBJ1-2|many|-|TRBV6-2/TRBV6-3
TGTGCCAGCAGGCAAGAACTAGGCTATGGCTACACCTTC
CASRQELGYGYTF
>TRBJ2-5|few|TRBD2|TRBV6-4
TGTGCCAGCAGTAGGGGGGGGACTAGCAAGGAGACCCAGTACTTC
CASSRGGTSKETQYF
>TRBJ1-5|many|TRBD1|TRBV7-8
TGTGCCAGCAGCGCCTCCGGGACAGGGCACAATCAGCCCCAGCATTTT
CASSASGTGHNQPQHF
>TRBJ2-1|many|-|TRBV20-1
TGCAGTGCCGGATGGAGGGGACGAAACAATGAGCAGTTCTTC
CSAGWRGRNNEQFF
>TRBJ2-1|-|-|TRBV6-1
TGTGCCAGCAGTGAGAGGAGGAGTGCTGAGCAGTTCTTC
CASSERRSAEQFF